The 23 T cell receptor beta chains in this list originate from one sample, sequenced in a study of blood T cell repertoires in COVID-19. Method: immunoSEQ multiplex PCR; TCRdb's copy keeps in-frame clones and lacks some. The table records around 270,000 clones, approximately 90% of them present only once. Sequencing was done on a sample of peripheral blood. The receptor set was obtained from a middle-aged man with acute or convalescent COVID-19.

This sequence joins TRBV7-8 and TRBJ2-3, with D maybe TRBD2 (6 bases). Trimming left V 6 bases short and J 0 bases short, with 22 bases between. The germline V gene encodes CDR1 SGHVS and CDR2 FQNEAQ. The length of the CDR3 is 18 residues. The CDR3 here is CASRSDMGTLPSTDTQYF. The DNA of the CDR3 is TGTGCCAGCAGGTCCGACATGGGGACTCTCCCTAGCACAGATACGCAGTATTTT.

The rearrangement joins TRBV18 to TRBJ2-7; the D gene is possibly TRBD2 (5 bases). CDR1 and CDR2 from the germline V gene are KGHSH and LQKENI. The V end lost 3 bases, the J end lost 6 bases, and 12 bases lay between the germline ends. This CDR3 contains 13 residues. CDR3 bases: TGTGCCAGCTCACCCAATCCGGGGAGCGAGCAGTACTTC. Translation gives CASSPNPGSEQYF.

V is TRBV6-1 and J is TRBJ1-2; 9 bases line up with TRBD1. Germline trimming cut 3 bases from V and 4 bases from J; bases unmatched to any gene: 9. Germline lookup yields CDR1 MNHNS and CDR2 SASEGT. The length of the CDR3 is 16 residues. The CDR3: CASSDYGTGKGYGYTF. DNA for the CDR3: TGTGCCAGCAGTGACTATGGGACAGGGAAAGGCTATGGCTACACCTTC.

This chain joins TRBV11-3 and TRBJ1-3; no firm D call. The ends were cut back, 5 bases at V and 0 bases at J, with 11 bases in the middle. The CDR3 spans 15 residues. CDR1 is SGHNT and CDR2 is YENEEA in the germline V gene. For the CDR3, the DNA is TGTGCCAGCAGCCCGGGAGGGAACTCTGGAAACACCATATATTTT. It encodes CASSPGGNSGNTIYF.

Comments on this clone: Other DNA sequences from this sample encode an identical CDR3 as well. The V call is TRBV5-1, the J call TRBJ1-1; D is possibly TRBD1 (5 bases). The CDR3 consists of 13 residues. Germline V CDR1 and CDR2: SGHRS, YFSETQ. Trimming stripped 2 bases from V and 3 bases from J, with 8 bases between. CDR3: CASSLKQDTEAFF. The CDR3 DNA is TGCGCCAGCAGCTTAAAACAGGACACTGAAGCTTTCTTT.

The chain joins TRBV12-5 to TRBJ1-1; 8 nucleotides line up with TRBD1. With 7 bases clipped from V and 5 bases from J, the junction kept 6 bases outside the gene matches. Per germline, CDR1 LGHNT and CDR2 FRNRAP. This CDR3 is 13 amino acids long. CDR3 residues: CASALRTGTEAFF. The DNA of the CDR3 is TGTGCTAGTGCCCTCCGGACAGGGACTGAAGCTTTCTTT.

CDR3 sequence reads: CASGLRGTDYGYTF. CDR3 bases: TGTGCTAGTGGTTTGCGCGGGACAGACTATGGCTACACCTTC. This chain connects TRBV12-5 to TRBJ1-2; 7 positions match TRBD1. J gave up 3 bases and V 2 bases, and 3 bases lay outside the gene matches. Germline CDR1 reads LGHNT; CDR2 reads FRNRAP. This CDR3 spans 14 amino acids.

CDR3 bases: TGTGCCAGCAGCTTGCAGGGTATAGATTCACCCCTCCACTTT. Translated, it gives CASSLQGIDSPLHF. The genes are TRBV7-2 and TRBJ1-6, with D perhaps matching TRBD1 (5 bases). V lost 3 bases and J lost 8, with 11 bases in between. CDR1 is SGHTA and CDR2 is FQGNSA in the germline V gene. This CDR3 spans 14 amino acids.

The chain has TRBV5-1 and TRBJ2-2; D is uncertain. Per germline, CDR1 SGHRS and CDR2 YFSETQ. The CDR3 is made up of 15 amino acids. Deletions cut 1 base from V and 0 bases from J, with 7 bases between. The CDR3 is CASSLTASNTGELFF. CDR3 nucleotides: TGCGCCAGCAGCTTGACAGCTTCGAACACCGGGGAGCTGTTTTTT. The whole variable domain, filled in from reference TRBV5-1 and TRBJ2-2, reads KAGVTQTPRYLIKTRGQQVTLSCSPISGHRSVSWYQQTPGQGLQFLFEYFSETQRNKGNFPGRFSGRQFSNSRSEMNVSTLELGDSALYLCASSLTASNTGELFFGEGSRLTVL.

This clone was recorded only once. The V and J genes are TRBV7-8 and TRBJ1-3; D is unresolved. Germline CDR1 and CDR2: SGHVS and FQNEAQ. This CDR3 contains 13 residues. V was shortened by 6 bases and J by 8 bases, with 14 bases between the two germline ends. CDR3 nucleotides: TGTGCCAGCAGATTACTTGCGGCCCACACCATATATTTT. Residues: CASRLLAAHTIYF.

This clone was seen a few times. This chain's CDR3 is CASSGLAGGFYEQYF. The DNA for the CDR3 is TGTGCCAGTAGTGGCTTAGCCGGGGGGTTCTACGAGCAGTACTTC. The chain couples TRBV19 to TRBJ2-7; TRBD2 agrees at 7 bases. This CDR3 is built from 15 residues. Germline V gene data show CDR1 as LNHDA and CDR2 as SQIVND (reference sequence). V was clipped by 5 bases and J by 3 bases; unmatched bases: 10. The full variable domain, in which reference TRBV19 and TRBJ2-7 provide the parts outside the CDR3, is DGGITQSPKYLFRKEGQNVTLSCEQNLNHDAMYWYRQDPGQGLRLIYYSQIVNDFQKGDIAEGYSVSREKKESFPLTVTSAQKNPTAFYLCASSGLAGGFYEQYFGPGTRLTVT.

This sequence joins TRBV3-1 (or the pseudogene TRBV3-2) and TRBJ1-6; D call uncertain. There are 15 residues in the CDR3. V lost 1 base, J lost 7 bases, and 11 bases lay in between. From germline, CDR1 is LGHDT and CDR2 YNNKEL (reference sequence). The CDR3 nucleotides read TGTGCCAGCAGCCAAGTTGGCAGTTCAAATTCACCCCTCCACTTT. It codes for CASSQVGSSNSPLHF.

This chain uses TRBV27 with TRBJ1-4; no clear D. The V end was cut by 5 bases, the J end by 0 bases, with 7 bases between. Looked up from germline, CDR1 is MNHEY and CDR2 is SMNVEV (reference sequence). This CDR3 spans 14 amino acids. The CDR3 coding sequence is TGTGCCAGCAGTCCCCTAGCAACTAATGAAAAACTGTTTTTT. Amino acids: CASSPLATNEKLFF.

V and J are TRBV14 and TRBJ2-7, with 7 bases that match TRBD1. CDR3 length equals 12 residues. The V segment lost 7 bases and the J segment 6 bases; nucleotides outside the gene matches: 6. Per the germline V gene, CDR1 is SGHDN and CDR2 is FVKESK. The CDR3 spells CASNNDRVEQYF. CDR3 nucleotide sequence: TGTGCCAGCAATAACGACAGGGTCGAGCAGTACTTC.

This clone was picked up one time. CDR3 sequence: CASSLRGGSTGYTF. The DNA of the CDR3 is TGTGCCAGCAGCCTAAGGGGGGGGTCCACTGGCTACACCTTC. This chain connects TRBV3-1 (or the pseudogene TRBV3-2) to TRBJ1-2; D is possibly TRBD1 (6 bases). Germline V gene sequence: CDR1 LGHDT, CDR2 YNNKEL (reference sequence). V was shortened by 4 bases and J by 7 bases, with 16 bases between the two germline ends. This CDR3 has 14 residues.

DNA of the CDR3: TGTGCCAGCTCACCCTCCACAGTCGAGGGCACTGAAGCTTTCTTT. Its translation: CASSPSTVEGTEAFF. The chain carries TRBV18 and TRBJ1-1, with D unclear. Per germline, CDR1 KGHSH and CDR2 LQKENI. Trimming pared 3 bases from V and 4 bases from J, leaving 15 bases between. The CDR3 is made up of 15 amino acids.

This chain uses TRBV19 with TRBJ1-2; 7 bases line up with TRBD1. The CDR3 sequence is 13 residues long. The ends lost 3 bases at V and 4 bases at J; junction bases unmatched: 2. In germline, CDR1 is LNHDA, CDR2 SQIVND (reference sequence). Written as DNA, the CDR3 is TGTGCCAGTAGTATTGGGACAGTCTATGGCTACACCTTC. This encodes CASSIGTVYGYTF.

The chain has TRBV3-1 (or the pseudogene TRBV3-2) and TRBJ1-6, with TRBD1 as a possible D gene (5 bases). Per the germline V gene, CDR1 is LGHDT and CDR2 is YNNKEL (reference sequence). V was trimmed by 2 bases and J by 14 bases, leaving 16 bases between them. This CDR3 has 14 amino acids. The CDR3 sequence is CASSQPPGGATLHF. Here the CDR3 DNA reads TGTGCCAGCAGCCAACCCCCAGGAGGGGCGACCCTCCACTTT.

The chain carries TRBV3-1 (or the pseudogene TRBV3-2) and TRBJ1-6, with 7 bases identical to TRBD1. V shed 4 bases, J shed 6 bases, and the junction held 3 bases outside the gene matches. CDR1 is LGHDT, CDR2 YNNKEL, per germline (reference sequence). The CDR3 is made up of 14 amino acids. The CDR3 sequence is CASSPRQGNSPLHF. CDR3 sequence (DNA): TGTGCCAGCAGCCCCCGACAGGGTAATTCACCCCTCCACTTT.

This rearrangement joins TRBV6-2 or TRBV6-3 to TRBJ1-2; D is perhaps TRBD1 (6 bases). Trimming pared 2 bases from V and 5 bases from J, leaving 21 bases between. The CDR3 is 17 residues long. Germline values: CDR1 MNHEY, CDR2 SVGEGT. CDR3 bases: TGTGCCAGCAGTTACCCTGGTTTTCTCAGGGGAAGATATGGCTACACCTTC. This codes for CASSYPGFLRGRYGYTF.

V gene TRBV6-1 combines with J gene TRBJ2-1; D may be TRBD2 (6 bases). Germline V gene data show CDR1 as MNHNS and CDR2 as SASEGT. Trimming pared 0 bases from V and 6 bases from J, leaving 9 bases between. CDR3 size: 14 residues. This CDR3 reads CASSEAGGGNEQFF. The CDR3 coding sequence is TGTGCCAGCAGTGAAGCTGGGGGAGGCAATGAGCAGTTCTTC.

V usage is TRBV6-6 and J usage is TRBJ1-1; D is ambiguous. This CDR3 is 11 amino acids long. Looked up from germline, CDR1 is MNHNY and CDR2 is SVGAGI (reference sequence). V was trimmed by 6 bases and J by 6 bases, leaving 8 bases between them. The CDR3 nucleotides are TGTGCCAGCAGAGCCTTGGCTGAAGCTTTCTTT. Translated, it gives CASRALAEAFF.

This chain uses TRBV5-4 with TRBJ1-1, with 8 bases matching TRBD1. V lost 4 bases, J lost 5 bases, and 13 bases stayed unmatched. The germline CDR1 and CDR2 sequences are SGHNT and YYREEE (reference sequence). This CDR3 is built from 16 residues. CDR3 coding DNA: TGTGCCAGCAGCCCGTTTCCCAGGGGGCGGGGGACTGAAGCTTTCTTT. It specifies CASSPFPRGRGTEAFF.